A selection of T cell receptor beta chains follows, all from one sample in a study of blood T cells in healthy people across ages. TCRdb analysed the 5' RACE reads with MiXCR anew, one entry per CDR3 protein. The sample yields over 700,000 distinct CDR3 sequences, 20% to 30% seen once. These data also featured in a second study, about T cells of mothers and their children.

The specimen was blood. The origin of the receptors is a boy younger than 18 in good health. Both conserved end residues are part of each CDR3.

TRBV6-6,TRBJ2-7,CASSPGQASEQYF
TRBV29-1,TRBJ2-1,CSSYSPIRLNEQFF
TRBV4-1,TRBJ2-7,CASSQVGAGYEQYF
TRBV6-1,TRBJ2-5,CASSEAAGLGETQYF
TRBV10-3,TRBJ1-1,CAISPGGYTEAFF
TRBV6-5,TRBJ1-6,CASTTGRGGNSPLHF
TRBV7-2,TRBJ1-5,CTSSLAKGGQPQHF
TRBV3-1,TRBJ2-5,CASSQVRLADLQETQYF
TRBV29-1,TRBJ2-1,CSVLLHTNEQFF
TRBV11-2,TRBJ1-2,CASSSPTAYYGYTF
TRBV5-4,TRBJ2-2,CASSSGPAAGELFF
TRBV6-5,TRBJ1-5,CASRAGVAQPQHF
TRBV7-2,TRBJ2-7,CASSLVAGAREQYF
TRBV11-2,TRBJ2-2,CASRAGPLISGELFF
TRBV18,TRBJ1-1,CASSLQAGEAFF
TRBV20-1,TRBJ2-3,CSASPGTGRTDTQYF
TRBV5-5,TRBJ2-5,CASSLRVRGFVETQYF
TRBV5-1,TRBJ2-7,CASSFHWTSGAFFYEQYF
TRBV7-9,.,CASSSKGQGAYEQYF
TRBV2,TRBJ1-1,CASSDRSPENTEAFF
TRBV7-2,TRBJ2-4,CASSRRGGAKNIQHF
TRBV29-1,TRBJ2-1,CSVEIAGISEQFF
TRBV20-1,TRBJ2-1,CSARPMTSYNEQFF
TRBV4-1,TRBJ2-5,CASSQALAEETQYF
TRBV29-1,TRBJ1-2,CSVLLGQGANGYTF
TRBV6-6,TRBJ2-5,CASSPIGTQETQYF
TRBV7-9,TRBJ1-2,CASSFGGNGYTF
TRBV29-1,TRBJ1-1,CSVTQGLGTEAFF
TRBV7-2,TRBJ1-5,CASSLANSNQPQHF
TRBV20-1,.,CSASGTLVQDYSYEQYF
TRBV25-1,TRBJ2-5,CASSRQGARETQYF
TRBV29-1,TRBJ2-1,CSADRVDEQFF
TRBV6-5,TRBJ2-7,CASRTSGSREQYF
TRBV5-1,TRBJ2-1,CASSLDSREQFF
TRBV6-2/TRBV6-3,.,CASRKAGVDEQFF
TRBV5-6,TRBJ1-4,CASTTVGATNEKLFF
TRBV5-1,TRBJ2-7,CASSFDGQASSYEQYF
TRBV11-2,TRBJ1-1,CASSLDPMGASMNTEAFF
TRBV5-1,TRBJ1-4,CASRGSGTGSEKLFF
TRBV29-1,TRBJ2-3,CSVGIPSSTDTQYF
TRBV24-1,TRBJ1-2,CATSGYEVDYGYTF
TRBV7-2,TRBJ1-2,CASSLGGAGESSGYTF
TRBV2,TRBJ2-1,CARGGQGLAGRNEQFF
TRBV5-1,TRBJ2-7,CASSIQGQTYEQYF
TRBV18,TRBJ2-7,CASSPSSGTGFGEQYF
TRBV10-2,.,CASSLSAIASDNEQFF
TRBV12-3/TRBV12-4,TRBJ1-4,CASGRENSNEKLFF
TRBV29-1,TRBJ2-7,CSVGAGSAYEQYF
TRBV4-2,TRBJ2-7,CASSQDGSQREQYF
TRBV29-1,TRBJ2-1,CSVSAYGGLEQFF
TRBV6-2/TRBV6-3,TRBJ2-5,CASKPASRLAGNFF
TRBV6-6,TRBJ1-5,CASSTEGSNQPQHF
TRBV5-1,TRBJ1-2,CASSTEQGSYGYTF
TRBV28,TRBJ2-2,CASSSGRGGSGLGGELFF
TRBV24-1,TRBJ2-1,CATSESGTGGREQFF
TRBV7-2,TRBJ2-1,CASSLSAGVGQNEQFF
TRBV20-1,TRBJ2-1,CSAREPRSGGAFEQFF
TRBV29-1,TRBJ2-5,CSVEDPGLAGVVGEQYF
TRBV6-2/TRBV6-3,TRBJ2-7,CASSYSWRQDVISYEQYF